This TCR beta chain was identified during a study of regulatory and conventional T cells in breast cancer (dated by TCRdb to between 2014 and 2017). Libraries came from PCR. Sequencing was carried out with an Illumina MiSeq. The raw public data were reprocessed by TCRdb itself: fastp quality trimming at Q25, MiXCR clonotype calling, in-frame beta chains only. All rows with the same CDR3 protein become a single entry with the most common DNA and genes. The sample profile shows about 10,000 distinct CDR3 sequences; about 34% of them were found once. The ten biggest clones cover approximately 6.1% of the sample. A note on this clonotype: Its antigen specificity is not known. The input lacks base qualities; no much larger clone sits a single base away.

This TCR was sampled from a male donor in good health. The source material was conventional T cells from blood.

Here is the DNA: TGCGCCAGCAGCCAAGGGGCAGGTGGCTACACCTTC. Translation gives CASSQGAGGYTF. The chain was built from TRBV4-1 and TRBJ1-2; the D gene cannot be named for sure. V and J lose 1 base and 7 bases, and a span of 7 bases separates them. The CDR3 covers 12 residues, taking in both the cysteine and the phenylalanine. Only the CDR3 portion is preserved as DNA: 36 bases, with reading frame beginning at the first base. Per the germline V gene, MGHRA is the CDR1 and YSYEKL is the CDR2.